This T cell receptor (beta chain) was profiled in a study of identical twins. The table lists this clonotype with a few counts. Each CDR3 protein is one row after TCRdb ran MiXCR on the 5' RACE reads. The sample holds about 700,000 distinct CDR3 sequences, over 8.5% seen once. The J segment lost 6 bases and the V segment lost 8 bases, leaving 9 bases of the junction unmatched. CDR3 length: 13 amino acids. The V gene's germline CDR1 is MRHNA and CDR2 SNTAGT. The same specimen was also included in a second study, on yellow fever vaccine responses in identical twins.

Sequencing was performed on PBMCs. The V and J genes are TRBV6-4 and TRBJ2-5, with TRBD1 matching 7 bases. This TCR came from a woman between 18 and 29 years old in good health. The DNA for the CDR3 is TGTGCCAGCCAGGACAGGCTGGGACAGACCCAGTACTTC. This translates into CASQDRLGQTQYF.